This T cell receptor beta chain was documented in a study of cytomegalovirus exposure and HLA in healthy donors. The assay was immunoSEQ multiplex PCR, and TCRdb's table has in-frame clones only and misses some. Here the sample spans under 200,000 clones, about 88% being singletons. This sequence was found in a woman aged 18-35 years in good health and CMV-seronegative. The sequencing sample was made of PBMCs.

The CDR3 DNA sequence: TGTGCCAGCAGCCAAGATGATGGGGGGGGAGCCACAGATACGCAGTATTTT. Translation: CASSQDDGGGATDTQYF. The genes are TRBV4-2 and TRBJ2-3; 7 bases match TRBD2. V was pared by 0 bases and J by 2 bases, with 8 bases of the junction left unmatched. CDR3 length: 17 amino acids. Germline V lookup: CDR1 LGHNA, CDR2 YNFKEQ.